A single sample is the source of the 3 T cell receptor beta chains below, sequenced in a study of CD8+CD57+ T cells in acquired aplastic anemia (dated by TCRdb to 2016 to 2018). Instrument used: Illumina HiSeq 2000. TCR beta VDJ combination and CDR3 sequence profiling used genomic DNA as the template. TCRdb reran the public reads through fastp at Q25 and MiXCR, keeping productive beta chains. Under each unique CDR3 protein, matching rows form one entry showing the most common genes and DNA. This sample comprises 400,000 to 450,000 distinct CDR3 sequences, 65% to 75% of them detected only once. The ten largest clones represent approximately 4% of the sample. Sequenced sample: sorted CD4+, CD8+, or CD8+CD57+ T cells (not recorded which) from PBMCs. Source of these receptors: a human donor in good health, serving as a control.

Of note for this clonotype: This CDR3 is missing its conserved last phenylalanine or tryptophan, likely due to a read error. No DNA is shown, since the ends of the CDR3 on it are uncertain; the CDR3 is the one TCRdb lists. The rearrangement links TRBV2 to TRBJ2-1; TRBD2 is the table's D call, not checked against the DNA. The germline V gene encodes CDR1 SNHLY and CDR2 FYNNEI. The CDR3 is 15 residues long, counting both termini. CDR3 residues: CASSEYRAGNNSPLH.

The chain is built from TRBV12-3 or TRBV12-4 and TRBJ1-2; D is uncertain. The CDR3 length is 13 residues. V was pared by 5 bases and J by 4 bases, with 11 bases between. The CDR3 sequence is CASSPGRGYGYTF. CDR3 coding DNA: TGTGCCAGCAGTCCAGGCCGCGGCTATGGCTACACCTTC.

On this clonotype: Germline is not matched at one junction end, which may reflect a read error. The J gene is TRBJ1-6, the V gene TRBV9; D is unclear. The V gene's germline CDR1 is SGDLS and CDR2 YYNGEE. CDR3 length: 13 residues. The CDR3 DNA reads TGTGCCAGCAGCGCCGGCAGCAAATCCAATGAGCAGTTT. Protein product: CASSAGSKSNEQF.